Listed below are T cell receptor beta chains from one sample, sequenced in a study of cytomegalovirus exposure and HLA in healthy donors. This table comes from immunoSEQ multiplex PCR, and its TCRdb copy is limited to in-frame clones, with some not included. Among 100,000 to 150,000 clones listed, roughly 80% were seen once. Sample: PBMCs. The receptor source for this set is a girl between 2 and 10 years old in good health and CMV-seronegative. The CDR3 runs from the conserved cysteine through the conserved F or W. The D gene is left open where the match is weak. Clone size is not always given. Where it is, it says once, few, many or a class for expanded clones.

abundance: -; d_gene: -; j_gene: TRBJ1-1; v_gene: TRBV2; CDR3nt: TGTGCCAGCAGTGAATACCAGGGCGCGAACACTGAAGCTTTCTTT; CDR3aa: CASSEYQGANTEAFF
abundance: -; d_gene: -; j_gene: TRBJ1-5; v_gene: TRBV6-1; CDR3nt: TGTGCCAGCAGTGAAAGTGGTAGGACCCCGAGGGATCAGCCCCAGCATTTT; CDR3aa: CASSESGRTPRDQPQHF
abundance: -; d_gene: -; j_gene: TRBJ2-1; v_gene: TRBV19; CDR3nt: TGTGCCAGTAGCCCTGTAGCGGAGAGCTCCTACAATGAGCAGTTCTTC; CDR3aa: CASSPVAESSYNEQFF
abundance: -; d_gene: -; j_gene: TRBJ2-3; v_gene: TRBV28; CDR3nt: TGTGCCAGCAGTTTCCTTAGGACAGAAGTTCAAGATACGCAGTATTTT; CDR3aa: CASSFLRTEVQDTQYF
abundance: few; d_gene: -; j_gene: TRBJ1-1; v_gene: TRBV14; CDR3nt: TGTGCCAGCAGCCAATCGGTCCGGACTGAAGCTTTCTTT; CDR3aa: CASSQSVRTEAFF
abundance: -; d_gene: TRBD1; j_gene: TRBJ2-3; v_gene: TRBV12-5; CDR3nt: TGTGCTAGTGGCCACTCCGGGACAGGGGGCGGGGGAGATACGCAGTATTTT; CDR3aa: CASGHSGTGGGGDTQYF
abundance: -; d_gene: -; j_gene: TRBJ2-6; v_gene: TRBV4-1; CDR3nt: TGCGCCAGCAGCTACAGGCGGGGCTCTGGGGCCAACGTCCTGACTTTC; CDR3aa: CASSYRRGSGANVLTF
abundance: -; d_gene: -; j_gene: TRBJ2-7; v_gene: TRBV30; CDR3nt: TGTGCCTGGAGTGTAGGGGGTAGGTTGGGTGAGCAGTACTTC; CDR3aa: CAWSVGGRLGEQYF
abundance: -; d_gene: TRBD2; j_gene: TRBJ2-1; v_gene: TRBV5-4; CDR3nt: TGTGCCAGCAGCTCGGGACTAGAGCTCTACAATGAGCAGTTCTTC; CDR3aa: CASSSGLELYNEQFF
abundance: -; d_gene: -; j_gene: TRBJ1-6; v_gene: TRBV4-3; CDR3nt: TGCGCCAGCAGCCCGCGGACAGCCTCTTTTAATTCACCCCTCCACTTT; CDR3aa: CASSPRTASFNSPLHF
abundance: -; d_gene: -; j_gene: TRBJ1-5; v_gene: TRBV12-5; CDR3nt: TGTGCTAGTGGTTTGGTATTGGTTCCGCCAGGGGATAGCAATCAGCCCCAGCATTTT; CDR3aa: CASGLVLVPPGDSNQPQHF
abundance: -; d_gene: TRBD2; j_gene: TRBJ2-7; v_gene: TRBV4-2; CDR3nt: TGTGCCAGCAGCCCCCTTACTAGCGGGGGGGCGTACGAGCAGTACTTC; CDR3aa: CASSPLTSGGAYEQYF
abundance: few; d_gene: -; j_gene: TRBJ2-7; v_gene: TRBV5-6; CDR3nt: TGTGCCAGCAGCTACCTTGACAGGCACGAGCAGTACTTC; CDR3aa: CASSYLDRHEQYF
abundance: -; d_gene: TRBD2; j_gene: TRBJ2-1; v_gene: TRBV29-1; CDR3nt: TGCAGCGCTAACGGACTAGCGGGAAACAATGAGCAGTTCTTC; CDR3aa: CSANGLAGNNEQFF
abundance: few; d_gene: TRBD1; j_gene: TRBJ1-6; v_gene: TRBV6-1; CDR3nt: TGTGCCAGCAGTGAAGAGGGGACAGGGACAGGATCACCCCTCCACTTT; CDR3aa: CASSEEGTGTGSPLHF
abundance: -; d_gene: TRBD2; j_gene: TRBJ2-1; v_gene: TRBV15; CDR3nt: TGTGCCACCAGCAGAGGACTAGCGGCAACCCTTGGGAATGAGCAGTTCTTC; CDR3aa: CATSRGLAATLGNEQFF
abundance: -; d_gene: -; j_gene: TRBJ1-1; v_gene: TRBV4-1; CDR3nt: TGCGCCAGCAGCCAAGACCGAGGCTTAAACACTGAAGCTTTCTTT; CDR3aa: CASSQDRGLNTEAFF
abundance: -; d_gene: TRBD2; j_gene: TRBJ2-2; v_gene: TRBV9; CDR3nt: TGTGCCAGCAGCGCCAGCGGGGGGGCAAACACCGGGGAGCTGTTTTTT; CDR3aa: CASSASGGANTGELFF
abundance: -; d_gene: TRBD1; j_gene: TRBJ2-7; v_gene: TRBV7-2; CDR3nt: TGTGCCAGCAGCTTAGACAGGACAGGGACCAACGAGCAGTACTTC; CDR3aa: CASSLDRTGTNEQYF
abundance: few; d_gene: -; j_gene: TRBJ1-5; v_gene: TRBV2; CDR3nt: TGTGCCACCCGAGGCAGGGGTCAGCAGCCCCAGCATTTT; CDR3aa: CATRGRGQQPQHF
abundance: few; d_gene: TRBD2; j_gene: TRBJ2-3; v_gene: TRBV6-4; CDR3nt: TGTGCCAGCAGCGAGCGGGGAACCACAGATACGCAGTATTTT; CDR3aa: CASSERGTTDTQYF
abundance: -; d_gene: TRBD1; j_gene: TRBJ2-3; v_gene: TRBV27; CDR3nt: TGTGCCAGCAGTCTGGTCCAGGGGGCGATGGGCACAGATACGCAGTATTTT; CDR3aa: CASSLVQGAMGTDTQYF
abundance: -; d_gene: -; j_gene: TRBJ2-7; v_gene: TRBV29-1; CDR3nt: TGCAGCGTTGAAGAACAGGGTAGCTCCTACGAGCAGTACTTC; CDR3aa: CSVEEQGSSYEQYF
abundance: -; d_gene: TRBD1; j_gene: TRBJ1-5; v_gene: TRBV2; CDR3nt: TGTGCCAGCAGTTACAGGGGGGCTAGCAATCAGCCCCAGCATTTT; CDR3aa: CASSYRGASNQPQHF
abundance: -; d_gene: -; j_gene: TRBJ1-4; v_gene: TRBV2; CDR3nt: TGTGCCAGCACAACGAACGGAGCGGCTACAACTAATGAAAAACTGTTTTTT; CDR3aa: CASTTNGAATTNEKLFF
abundance: -; d_gene: -; j_gene: TRBJ2-5; v_gene: TRBV7-8; CDR3nt: TGTGCCAGCAGCCAGAGACTAGGACCCCAAGAGACCCAGTACTTC; CDR3aa: CASSQRLGPQETQYF
abundance: -; d_gene: -; j_gene: TRBJ1-1; v_gene: TRBV5-1; CDR3nt: TGCGCCAGCAGCTTAGGGGATATGAACACTGAAGCTTTCTTT; CDR3aa: CASSLGDMNTEAFF
abundance: -; d_gene: TRBD1; j_gene: TRBJ1-1; v_gene: TRBV6-6; CDR3nt: TGTGCCAGCAGTCCGGGACAGGGTCGTAGGGGCACTGAAGCTTTCTTT; CDR3aa: CASSPGQGRRGTEAFF
abundance: -; d_gene: -; j_gene: TRBJ1-1; v_gene: TRBV9; CDR3nt: TGTGCCAGCAGCCCGACATCTGAGACACTTGGGCCTGAAGCTTTCTTT; CDR3aa: CASSPTSETLGPEAFF
abundance: -; d_gene: -; j_gene: TRBJ2-7; v_gene: TRBV10-3; CDR3nt: TGTGCCATCATCTCGGGAAACGAGCAGTACTTC; CDR3aa: CAIISGNEQYF
abundance: -; d_gene: TRBD1; j_gene: TRBJ2-7; v_gene: TRBV9; CDR3nt: TGTGCCAGCAGCGGTGCCGACCAGGGGGTTGGCGAGCAGTACTTC; CDR3aa: CASSGADQGVGEQYF
abundance: once; d_gene: -; j_gene: TRBJ2-5; v_gene: TRBV9; CDR3nt: TGTGCCAGCAGCGTAGACCCGCGGGGTACGGCCCAGTACTTC; CDR3aa: CASSVDPRGTAQYF
abundance: -; d_gene: -; j_gene: TRBJ1-2; v_gene: TRBV7-2; CDR3nt: TGTGCCAGCAGCACATCAGGGGTACCCGTCCATGGCTACACCTTC; CDR3aa: CASSTSGVPVHGYTF
abundance: -; d_gene: -; j_gene: TRBJ1-2; v_gene: TRBV30; CDR3nt: TGTGCCTGGAGAATCTTCAGGGGAGAGGGTAGCTACACCTTC; CDR3aa: CAWRIFRGEGSYTF
abundance: -; d_gene: -; j_gene: TRBJ1-2; v_gene: TRBV7-2; CDR3nt: TGTGCCAGCAGCTTAGTGGCACTCCTAGTGCGAGGCTACACCTTC; CDR3aa: CASSLVALLVRGYTF
abundance: -; d_gene: -; j_gene: TRBJ1-4; v_gene: TRBV7-2; CDR3nt: TGTGCCAGCAGCCGTGCCTCTACCGGGGAAAAACTGTTTTTT; CDR3aa: CASSRASTGEKLFF
abundance: -; d_gene: -; j_gene: TRBJ2-5; v_gene: TRBV5-1; CDR3nt: TGCGCCAGCAGCTTGGGCGGGCCTTCCCAAGAGACCCAGTACTTC; CDR3aa: CASSLGGPSQETQYF
abundance: -; d_gene: -; j_gene: TRBJ1-1; v_gene: TRBV9; CDR3nt: TGTGCCAGCAGCCCCCGGGGGGGCTCGAACACTGAAGCTTTCTTT; CDR3aa: CASSPRGGSNTEAFF
abundance: -; d_gene: -; j_gene: TRBJ1-2; v_gene: TRBV4-1; CDR3nt: TGCGCCAGCAGCCAAGATAGTCTTGCAGGCTATGGCTACACCTTC; CDR3aa: CASSQDSLAGYGYTF